This T cell receptor (beta chain) stems from a study of T cell repertoires in cytomegalovirus infection. Study-wide context: CMV infection and matching HLA type were both indicated by public TCR beta signatures. Study-wide points: CMV carriers having the relevant HLA were flagged by cumulative public TCR beta family frequency. Ex vivo responses were dominated by HLA-C-restricted CMV-specific TCR beta clonotypes.

One entry per CDR3 protein results from TCRdb running MiXCR on the reads. The sample yields fewer than 250,000 distinct CDR3 sequences, approximately 13% seen once. The CDR3 is 15 residues long. Germline CDR1 reads MNHEY; CDR2 reads SVGAGI. V was trimmed by 4 bases and J by 1 base, leaving 12 bases between them. This clonotype was seen repeatedly, ten times or more. Its antigen is as yet unknown. This chain uses TRBV6-5 with TRBJ2-3; the D gene is possibly TRBD1 (6 bases). The sequencing input was PBMCs. The sequence was obtained from a human donor in good health (CMV status not recorded). Some clones in this sample may be carry-over from other donors' samples. The CDR3 bases are TGTGCCAGCAGTTTGGGGGCAGTCCGCACAGATACGCAGTATTTT. Amino acids: CASSLGAVRTDTQYF.